This T cell receptor beta chain was captured in a study of T cell responses to AZD1222 COVID-19 vaccine. Broader study findings: CD4 TCRs associated with vaccination spanned spike, dominating at 160-218 and 743-854.

Using immunoSEQ multiplex PCR, the repertoire was profiled, and TCRdb retains in-frame clones only, with some absent. The sample records about 130,000 clones, less than 90% being singletons. The CDR3 sequence is 14 residues long. CDR1 and CDR2 from the germline V gene are SGHAT and FQNNGV. Trimming shortened V by 5 bases and J by 3 bases, and 8 bases separated the two germline ends. Turning to this clone: As yet, its antigen is unknown.

The source of this sequence is an adult in good health. The sequencing used peripheral blood, collected on day 0 of AZD1222 vaccination. The genes are TRBV11-2 and TRBJ1-6, with D unresolved. The CDR3 region has the DNA TGTGCCAGCAGCGGGGTAAACTATAATTCACCCCTCCACTTT. The encoded protein is CASSGVNYNSPLHF.